The 21 T cell receptor beta chains reported below all come from one sample, sequenced in a study of blood T cell repertoires in COVID-19. Libraries were prepared by immunoSEQ multiplex PCR; TCRdb keeps only in-frame clonotypes and omits some of them. The table records about 95,000 clones, about nine tenths of them present only once. Sequencing was performed on peripheral blood. The receptor set was obtained from a man between 60 and 75 years old with COVID-19, enrolled during active disease.

This sequence joins TRBV7-9 and TRBJ2-7; TRBD2 might be the D (6 bases). Germline CDR1 SEHNR, CDR2 FQNEAQ (reference sequence). The CDR3 sequence is 15 residues long. V was cut by 0 bases and J by 2 bases, with 11 bases left in between. As DNA, the CDR3 is TGTGCCAGCAGCTTAGCGGAGGGGTTTGCCTACGAGCAGTACTTC. As protein: CASSLAEGFAYEQYF.

The chain has TRBV11-3 and TRBJ2-7; 9 bases match TRBD1. Germline CDR1 and CDR2: SGHNT and YENEEA. J was trimmed by 4 bases and V by 5 bases; bases with no gene match: 12. The CDR3 sequence is 16 residues long. CDR3 amino acids: CASSTPLQGASYEQYF. The CDR3, as DNA: TGTGCCAGCAGCACCCCTTTACAGGGGGCTTCGTACGAGCAGTACTTC.

This chain joins TRBV10-2 and TRBJ1-2; D not certain. V was pared by 7 bases and J by 3 bases, with 12 bases between. CDR1 and CDR2 (germline): WSHSY, SAAADI. The CDR3 is 13 amino acids. The CDR3 loop is CASNREGHYGYTF. The CDR3 DNA sequence: TGCGCCAGCAACCGGGAGGGTCACTATGGCTACACCTTC.

V gene TRBV19 combines with J gene TRBJ2-2; 7 bases fit TRBD1. J lost 3 bases, V lost 3 bases, and 4 bases had no gene match. The CDR3 length is 15 residues. Germline V gene sequence: CDR1 LNHDA, CDR2 SQIVND (reference sequence). CDR3 nucleotides: TGTGCCAGTAGTATGTTCGACAGGGACACCGGGGAGCTGTTTTTT. Residues: CASSMFDRDTGELFF. Variable domain in full (rest from reference TRBV19 and TRBJ2-2): DGGITQSPKYLFRKEGQNVTLSCEQNLNHDAMYWYRQDPGQGLRLIYYSQIVNDFQKGDIAEGYSVSREKKESFPLTVTSAQKNPTAFYLCASSMFDRDTGELFFGEGSRLTVL.

This rearrangement joins TRBV25-1 to TRBJ1-1; 8 positions match TRBD1. The junction had 15 bases not matched to a gene; V was cut back by 5 bases and J by 4 bases. From germline, CDR1 is MGHDK and CDR2 SYGVNS. The CDR3 has 17 amino acids. This CDR3 is CASSHSNFGQGSTEAFF. Written as DNA, the CDR3 is TGTGCCAGCAGTCACAGTAATTTTGGACAGGGAAGCACTGAAGCTTTCTTT. The variable domain in full, completed from reference TRBV25-1 and TRBJ1-1, reads EADIYQTPRYLVIGTGKKITLECSQTMGHDKMYWYQQDPGMELHLIHYSYGVNSTEKGDLSSESTVSRIRTEHFPLTLESARPSHTSQYLCASSHSNFGQGSTEAFFGQGTRLTVV.

The chain links TRBV3-1 (or the pseudogene TRBV3-2) to TRBJ1-1; unclear D gene. This CDR3 comprises 15 residues. In germline, CDR1 is LGHDT, CDR2 YNNKEL (reference sequence). Trimming removed 4 bases from V and 2 bases from J, with 14 bases in between. Here the CDR3 reads CASSPTVRANTEAFF. The DNA of the CDR3 is TGTGCCAGCAGCCCTACCGTTCGAGCTAACACTGAAGCTTTCTTT.

This chain connects TRBV28 to TRBJ1-3; 10 bases map to TRBD1. Trimming removed 5 bases from V and 4 bases from J; junction bases left unmatched: 11. The CDR3 consists of 17 residues. Germline V CDR1 and CDR2: MDHEN, SYDVKM. CDR3 sequence reads: CASSPYPGTGEGNTIYF. The CDR3 nucleotides read TGTGCCAGCAGTCCGTACCCCGGGACAGGGGAAGGAAACACCATATATTTT.

The CDR3 nucleotides are TGTGCCAGCTCACCTTATCGTCCACAGGGAAGCACAGATACGCAGTATTTT. This encodes CASSPYRPQGSTDTQYF. V usage is TRBV18 and J usage is TRBJ2-3; D perhaps matches TRBD1 (6 bases). The CDR3 contains 17 residues. The V end was cut by 3 bases, the J end by 0 bases, with 16 bases between. Per germline, CDR1 KGHSH and CDR2 LQKENI.

The chain carries TRBV9 and TRBJ2-1, with a tentative D call TRBD2 (6 bases). Germline V lookup: CDR1 SGDLS, CDR2 YYNGEE. The CDR3 sequence is 16 residues long. The V end was cut by 0 bases, the J end by 4 bases, with 14 bases between. CDR3 loop: CASSVAWRGGYNEQFF. The DNA of the CDR3 is TGTGCCAGCAGCGTAGCTTGGCGGGGAGGATACAATGAGCAGTTCTTC.

The chain employs TRBV7-8 and TRBJ2-1, with TRBD1 identical over 10 bases. The V and J ends lost 8 bases and 6 bases, in that order; junction bases with no gene match: 10. This CDR3 contains 15 residues. Germline V gene lookup returns CDR1 SGHVS and CDR2 FQNEAQ. CDR3 residues: CASARGTGVFNEQFF. CDR3 coding DNA: TGTGCCAGCGCTAGGGGGACAGGGGTATTCAATGAGCAGTTCTTC. The whole variable domain, filled in from reference TRBV7-8 and TRBJ2-1, reads GAGVSQSPRYKVAKRGQDVALRCDPISGHVSLFWYQQALGQGPEFLTYFQNEAQLDKSGLPSDRFFAERPEGSVSTLKIQRTQQEDSAVYLCASARGTGVFNEQFFGPGTRLTVL.

The chain uses TRBV2 and TRBJ1-4; 7 nucleotides agree with TRBD1. After removal of 6 bases from V and 6 bases from J, the junction contained 7 bases not matched to a gene. Germline CDR1 SNHLY, CDR2 FYNNEI. The CDR3 totals 14 residues. Here the CDR3 DNA reads TGTGCCAGCAGGAACAGGGGCGAGTATGAAAAACTGTTTTTT. Its translation: CASRNRGEYEKLFF.

The V call is TRBV7-3, the J call TRBJ2-1; a weak D match, TRBD2 (5 bases). Germline V gives CDR1 SGHTA, CDR2 FQGTGA. V was cut by 2 bases and J by 3 bases, with 11 bases left in between. The CDR3 runs to 15 residues. In DNA, the CDR3 is TGTGCCAGCAGCTTAGGACTTAACCGCTACAATGAGCAGTTCTTC. Translating gives CASSLGLNRYNEQFF.

The genes are TRBV12-3 or TRBV12-4 and TRBJ1-6; TRBD1 might be the D (5 bases). V was cut by 7 bases and J by 5 bases, with 9 bases left in between. CDR3 length: 13 residues. CDR3 coding DNA: TGTGCCAGCACCCAGGGTGATAATTCACCCCTCCACTTT. It translates to CASTQGDNSPLHF.

The V call is TRBV28, the J call TRBJ1-1; D unclear. This CDR3 has 11 amino acids. Germline CDR1 is MDHEN and CDR2 is SYDVKM. V was clipped by 6 bases and J by 4 bases, with 6 bases between them. The CDR3: CASSLLTEAFF. The DNA for the CDR3 is TGTGCCAGCAGCCTCCTCACTGAAGCTTTCTTT.

This chain links TRBV20-1 with TRBJ2-1; D ambiguous. There are 11 residues in the CDR3. Germline CDR1 is DFQATT and CDR2 is SNEGSKA (reference sequence). Trimming cost V 6 bases and J 14 bases, with 17 bases left between them. CDR3 residues: CSASIQQLEFF. The CDR3 region has the DNA TGCAGTGCCTCGATCCAACAGTTGGAGTTCTTC.

The chain combines TRBV11-2 with TRBJ2-3; D may be TRBD2 (5 bases). In germline, CDR1 is SGHAT, CDR2 FQNNGV. Trimming pared 4 bases from V and 7 bases from J, leaving 9 bases between. CDR3 length: 12 amino acids. The CDR3 region has the DNA TGTGCCAGCAGCTCCTCCGGGAATACGCAGTATTTT. It specifies CASSSSGNTQYF.

The chain employs TRBV21-1 and TRBJ2-2; the table's D call TRBD2 went unverified against the DNA. TRBV21-1 is a pseudogene. The CDR3 is made up of 16 amino acids. CDR3 sequence: CASSILAVPNTGELFF. The DNA for the CDR3 is TGTGCCAGCAGCATTCTAGCGGTACCGAACACCGGGGAGCTGTTTTTT.

V and J are TRBV7-2 and TRBJ1-2; tentative D call: TRBD1 (6 bases). Trimming cost V 3 bases and J 1 base, with 12 bases left between them. From germline, CDR1 is SGHTA and CDR2 FQGNSA. This CDR3 has 15 amino acids. The CDR3 nucleotides are TGTGCCAGCAGCTTCCGGACAGTTTTTAACTATGGCTACACCTTC. Protein product: CASSFRTVFNYGYTF.

The chain couples TRBV6-5 to TRBJ1-1; 7 nucleotides agree with TRBD1. With V trimmed by 5 bases and J by 4 bases, 7 bases remained unmatched. Germline lookup yields CDR1 MNHEY and CDR2 SVGAGI. This CDR3 is built from 14 residues. This CDR3 reads CASSTTQGGTEAFF. Here the CDR3 DNA reads TGTGCCAGCAGTACCACCCAGGGGGGCACTGAAGCTTTCTTT.

The chain links TRBV5-1 to TRBJ1-5; tentative D call: TRBD1 (6 bases). V dropped 0 bases and J dropped 7 bases, with 14 bases sitting between them. Germline CDR1 reads SGHRS; CDR2 reads YFSETQ. The CDR3 length is 15 residues. CDR3 nucleotide sequence: TGCGCCAGCAGCTTGGGGGGGCAAGGGACCCAGCCCCAGCATTTT. This encodes CASSLGGQGTQPQHF.

The chain is built from TRBV18 and TRBJ2-1, with 9 bases matching TRBD2. The CDR3 sequence is 15 residues long. Germline V lookup: CDR1 KGHSH, CDR2 LQKENI. Trimming cost V 1 base and J 6 bases; bases outside gene matches: 4. DNA for the CDR3: TGTGCCAGCTCACCACTTAGCGGGAGAGGCAATGAGCAGTTCTTC. Protein sequence: CASSPLSGRGNEQFF.